This TCR beta chain came from a study of technical replicates of blood from several donors. Germline V gene sequence: CDR1 LNHDA, CDR2 SQIVND (reference sequence). The CDR3 totals 19 residues. Trimming removed 4 bases from V and 0 bases from J, with 19 bases in between. The repertoire was sequenced with immunoSEQ multiplex PCR; TCRdb's copy has only in-frame clones and lacks some. The profile covers roughly 48,000 clones, with 80% to 95% appearing a single time and about 3.9% taken by the ten largest. The receptor's source is a human donor in good health. Some clones in this sample may be carry-over from other donors' samples. Material for sequencing was PBMCs. This chain links TRBV19 with TRBJ2-6, with D perhaps TRBD1 (7 bases). This chain's CDR3 is CASSTTPWRGPSGANVLTF. DNA for the CDR3: TGTGCCAGTAGTACCACTCCGTGGAGGGGGCCCTCTGGGGCCAACGTCCTGACTTTC.